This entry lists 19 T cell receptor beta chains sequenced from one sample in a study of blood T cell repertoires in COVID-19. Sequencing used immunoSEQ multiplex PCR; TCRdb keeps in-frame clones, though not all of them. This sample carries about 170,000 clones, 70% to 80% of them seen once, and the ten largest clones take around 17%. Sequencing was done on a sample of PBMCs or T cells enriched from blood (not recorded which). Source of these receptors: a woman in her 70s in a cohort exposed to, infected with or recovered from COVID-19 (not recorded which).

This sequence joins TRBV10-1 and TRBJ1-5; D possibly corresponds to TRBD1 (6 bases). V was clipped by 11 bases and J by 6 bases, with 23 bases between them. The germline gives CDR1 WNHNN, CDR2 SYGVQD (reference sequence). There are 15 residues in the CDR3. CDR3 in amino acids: CARTGRGAGSQPQHF. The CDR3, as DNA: TGCGCCCGCACCGGGCGGGGGGCGGGGAGTCAGCCCCAGCATTTT.

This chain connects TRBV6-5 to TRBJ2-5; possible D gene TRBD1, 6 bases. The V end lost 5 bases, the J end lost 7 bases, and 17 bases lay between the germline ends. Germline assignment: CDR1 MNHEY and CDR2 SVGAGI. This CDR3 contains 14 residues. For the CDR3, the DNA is TGTGCCAGCAGTCTCTCCGGGACATTAGGGACCCAGTACTTC. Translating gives CASSLSGTLGTQYF.

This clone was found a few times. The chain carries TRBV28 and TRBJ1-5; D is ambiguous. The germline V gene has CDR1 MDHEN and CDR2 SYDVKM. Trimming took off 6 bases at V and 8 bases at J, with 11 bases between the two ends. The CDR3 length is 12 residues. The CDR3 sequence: CASRLTMEPQHF. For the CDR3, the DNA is TGTGCCAGCAGGTTAACTATGGAGCCCCAGCATTTT.

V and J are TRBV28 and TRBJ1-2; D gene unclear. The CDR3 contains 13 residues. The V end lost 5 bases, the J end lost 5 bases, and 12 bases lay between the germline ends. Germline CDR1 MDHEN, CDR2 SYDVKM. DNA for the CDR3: TGTGCCAGCAGTCCCCCGGGTAAATATGGCTACACCTTC. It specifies CASSPPGKYGYTF.

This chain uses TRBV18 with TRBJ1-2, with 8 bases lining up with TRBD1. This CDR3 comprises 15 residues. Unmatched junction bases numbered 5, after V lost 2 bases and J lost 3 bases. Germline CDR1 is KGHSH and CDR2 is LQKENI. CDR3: CASSPETGGDYGYTF. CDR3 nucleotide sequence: TGTGCCAGCTCACCAGAAACAGGGGGGGACTATGGCTACACCTTC.

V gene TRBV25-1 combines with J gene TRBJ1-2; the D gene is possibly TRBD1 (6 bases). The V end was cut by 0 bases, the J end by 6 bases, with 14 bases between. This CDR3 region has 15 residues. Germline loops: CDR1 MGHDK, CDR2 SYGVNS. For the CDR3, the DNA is TGTGCCAGCAGTGAATATCGAGGGGGAGGGGATGGCTACACCTTC. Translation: CASSEYRGGGDGYTF.

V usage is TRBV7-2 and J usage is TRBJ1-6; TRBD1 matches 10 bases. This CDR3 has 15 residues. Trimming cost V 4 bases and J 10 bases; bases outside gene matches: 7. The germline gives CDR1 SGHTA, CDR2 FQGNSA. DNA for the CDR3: TGTGCCAGCAGCTCCAAGGGGACAGGGGTATCACCCCTCCACTTT. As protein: CASSSKGTGVSPLHF.

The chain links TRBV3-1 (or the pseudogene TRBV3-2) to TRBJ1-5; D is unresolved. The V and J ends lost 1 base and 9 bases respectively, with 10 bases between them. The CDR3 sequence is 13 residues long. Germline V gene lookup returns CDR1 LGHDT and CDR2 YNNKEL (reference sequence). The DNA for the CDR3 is TGTGCCAGCAGCCAAGCAACCGGCGGGCCCCAGCATTTT. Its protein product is CASSQATGGPQHF.

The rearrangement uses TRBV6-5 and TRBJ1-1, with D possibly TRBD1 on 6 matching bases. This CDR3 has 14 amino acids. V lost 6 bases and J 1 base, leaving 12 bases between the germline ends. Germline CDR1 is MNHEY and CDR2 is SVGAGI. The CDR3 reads CASSPIGGNTEAFF. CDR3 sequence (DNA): TGTGCCAGCAGCCCGATAGGGGGGAACACTGAAGCTTTCTTT.

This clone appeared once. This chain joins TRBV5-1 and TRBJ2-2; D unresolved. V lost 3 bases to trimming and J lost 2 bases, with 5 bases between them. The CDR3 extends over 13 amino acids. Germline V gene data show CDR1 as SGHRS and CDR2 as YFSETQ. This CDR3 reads CASSSLNTGELFF. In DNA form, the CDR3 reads TGCGCCAGCAGCTCCCTAAACACCGGGGAGCTGTTTTTT.

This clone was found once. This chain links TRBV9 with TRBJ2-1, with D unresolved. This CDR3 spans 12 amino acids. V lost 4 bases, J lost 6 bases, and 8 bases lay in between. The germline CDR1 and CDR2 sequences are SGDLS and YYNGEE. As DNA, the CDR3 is TGTGCCAGCAGCTTAGGAGCCAATGAGCAGTTCTTC. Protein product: CASSLGANEQFF.

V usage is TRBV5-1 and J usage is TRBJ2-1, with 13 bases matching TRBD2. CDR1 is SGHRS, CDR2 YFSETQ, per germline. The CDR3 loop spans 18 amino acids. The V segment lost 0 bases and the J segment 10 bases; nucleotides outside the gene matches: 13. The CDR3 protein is CASSLVGGVGLAGVEQFF. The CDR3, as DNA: TGCGCCAGCAGCTTGGTAGGGGGCGTCGGACTAGCGGGAGTCGAGCAGTTCTTC.

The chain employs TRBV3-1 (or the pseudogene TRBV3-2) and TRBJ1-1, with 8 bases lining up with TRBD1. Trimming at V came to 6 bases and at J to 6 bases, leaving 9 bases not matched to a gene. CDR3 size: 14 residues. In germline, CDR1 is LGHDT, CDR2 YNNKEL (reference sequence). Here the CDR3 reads CASRLQGVGSEAFF. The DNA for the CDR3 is TGTGCCAGCAGACTACAGGGGGTAGGATCTGAAGCTTTCTTT.

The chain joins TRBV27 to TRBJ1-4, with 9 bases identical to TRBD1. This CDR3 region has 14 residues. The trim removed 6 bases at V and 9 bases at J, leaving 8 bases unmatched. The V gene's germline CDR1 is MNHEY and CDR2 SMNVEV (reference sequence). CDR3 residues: CASRLQGAGKKLFF. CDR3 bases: TGTGCCAGCAGGCTACAGGGGGCGGGGAAAAAACTGTTTTTT.

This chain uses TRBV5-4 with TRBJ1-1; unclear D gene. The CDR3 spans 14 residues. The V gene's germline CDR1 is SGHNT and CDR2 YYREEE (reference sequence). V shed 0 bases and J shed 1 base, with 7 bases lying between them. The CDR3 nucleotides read TGTGCCAGCAGCTTGGGGCAGAAGAACACTGAAGCTTTCTTT. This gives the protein CASSLGQKNTEAFF.

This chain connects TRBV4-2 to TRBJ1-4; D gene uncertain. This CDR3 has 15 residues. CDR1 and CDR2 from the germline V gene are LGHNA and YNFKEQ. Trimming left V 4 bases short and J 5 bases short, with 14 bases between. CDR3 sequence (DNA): TGTGCCAGCAGCCCCCGGGATACCCGGAATGAAAAACTGTTTTTT. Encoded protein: CASSPRDTRNEKLFF.

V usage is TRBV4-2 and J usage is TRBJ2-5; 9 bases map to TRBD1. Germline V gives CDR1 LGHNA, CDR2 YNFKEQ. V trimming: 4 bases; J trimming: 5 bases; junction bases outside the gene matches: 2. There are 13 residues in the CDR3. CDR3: CASSPGQGETQYF. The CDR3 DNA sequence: TGTGCCAGCAGCCCGGGACAGGGTGAGACCCAGTACTTC.

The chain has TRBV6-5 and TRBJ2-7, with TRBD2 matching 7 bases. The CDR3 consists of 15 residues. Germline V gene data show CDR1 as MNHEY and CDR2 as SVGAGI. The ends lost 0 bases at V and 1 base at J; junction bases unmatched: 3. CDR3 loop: CASSYSSGFSYEQYF. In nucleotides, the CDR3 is TGTGCCAGCAGTTACTCTAGCGGGTTTTCCTACGAGCAGTACTTC.

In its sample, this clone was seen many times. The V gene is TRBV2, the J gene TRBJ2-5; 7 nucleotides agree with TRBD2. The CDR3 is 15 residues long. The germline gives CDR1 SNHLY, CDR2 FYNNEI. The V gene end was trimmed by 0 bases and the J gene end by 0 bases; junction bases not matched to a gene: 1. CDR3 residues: CASSEAGGNQETQYF. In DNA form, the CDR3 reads TGTGCCAGCAGTGAAGCGGGAGGGAACCAAGAGACCCAGTACTTC.